The 27 T cell receptor beta chains listed next were all sequenced from one sample in a study of somatic mutations in cytotoxic T cells in rheumatoid arthritis. Measured with immunoSEQ multiplex PCR; TCRdb has only the in-frame clones, and not every one. The table includes approximately 30,000 clones, around four fifths detected once. Sequencing was done on a sample of CD8+ T cells sorted from blood. The receptors shown here come from an adult with rheumatoid arthritis.

This clone was recorded once. This rearrangement joins TRBV27 to TRBJ2-1; 10 nucleotides match TRBD1. Losses at the gene ends were 4 bases for V and 1 base for J; bases not matched to a gene: 4. The CDR3 spans 16 residues. Germline V gene data show CDR1 as MNHEY and CDR2 as SMNVEV (reference sequence). The CDR3 protein is CASSSRQGASYNEQFF. For the CDR3, the DNA is TGTGCCAGCAGTTCCCGACAGGGGGCTTCCTACAATGAGCAGTTCTTC.

This clone was detected only once. The rearrangement links TRBV7-9 to TRBJ1-5, with 8 bases fitting TRBD1. V shed 5 bases and J 4 bases; nucleotides not matched to a gene: 1. CDR3 length equals 13 residues. Germline V gene lookup returns CDR1 SEHNR and CDR2 FQNEAQ (reference sequence). The CDR3 loop reads CASSRTGNQPQHF. CDR3 coding DNA: TGTGCCAGCAGCCGGACAGGGAATCAGCCCCAGCATTTT. The whole variable domain, remainder taken from reference TRBV7-9 and TRBJ1-5, is DTGVSQNPRHKITKRGQNVTFRCDPISEHNRLYWYRQTLGQGPEFLTYFQNEAQLEKSRLLSDRFSAERPKGSFSTLEIQRTEQGDSAMYLCASSRTGNQPQHFGDGTRLSIL.

CDR3 region: CASSGEDPGDTQYF. The CDR3 DNA reads TGTGCCAGCAGCGGGGAGGACCCCGGAGATACGCAGTATTTT. The chain has TRBV7-9 and TRBJ2-3; a possible D gene is TRBD2 (6 bases). Germline-derived CDR1 and CDR2 are SEHNR and FQNEAQ (reference sequence). The CDR3 spans 14 residues. V was cut by 5 bases and J by 5 bases, with 14 bases left in between.

The chain joins TRBV9 to TRBJ1-3; no definite D call. CDR1 is SGDLS and CDR2 is YYNGEE in the germline V gene. Trimming pared 0 bases from V and 3 bases from J, leaving 13 bases between. This CDR3 has 16 residues. CDR3 sequence: CASSVETRGYGNTIYF. In nucleotides, the CDR3 is TGTGCCAGCAGCGTAGAAACCAGAGGGTATGGAAACACCATATATTTT.

The chain carries TRBV5-6 and TRBJ1-1; D is possibly TRBD1 (5 bases). The CDR3 sequence is 12 residues long. V lost 3 bases and J lost 8, with 11 bases in between. Germline loops: CDR1 SGHDT, CDR2 YYEEEE. This CDR3 reads CASSSGGAEAFF. As DNA, the CDR3 is TGTGCCAGCAGCTCCGGAGGGGCAGAAGCTTTCTTT.

V usage is TRBV6-4 and J usage is TRBJ2-1, with 12 bases that match TRBD2. J was trimmed by 9 bases and V by 6 bases; bases with no gene match: 6. CDR1 is MRHNA and CDR2 is SNTAGT in the germline V gene. CDR3 length: 14 amino acids. For the CDR3, the DNA is TGTGCCAGCAGCCCTAGCGGGGGGGCGGGTGAGCAGTTCTTC. Encoded protein: CASSPSGGAGEQFF.

The chain has TRBV7-9 and TRBJ2-7; 9 nucleotides align to TRBD1. The CDR3 consists of 13 residues. With V trimmed by 4 bases and J by 6 bases, 4 bases remained unmatched. The germline V gene has CDR1 SEHNR and CDR2 FQNEAQ (reference sequence). In DNA, the CDR3 is TGTGCCAGCAGCTCTAGGACAGGGGCCGAGCAGTACTTC. It codes for CASSSRTGAEQYF.

CDR3 DNA sequence: TGTGCCAGCAGTTACTTGGGCAGGGGTAACTATGGCTACACCTTC. Residues: CASSYLGRGNYGYTF. V and J are TRBV6-5 and TRBJ1-2, with a tentative D call TRBD1 (6 bases). The CDR3 sequence is 15 residues long. Germline V gene sequence: CDR1 MNHEY, CDR2 SVGAGI. V was cut by 1 base and J by 1 base, with 10 bases left in between.

The V call is TRBV4-3, the J call TRBJ2-7; TRBD1 matches at 8 bases. Germline loops: CDR1 LGHNA, CDR2 YSLEER. The CDR3 has 17 amino acids. V was clipped by 0 bases and J by 0 bases; unmatched bases: 7. Here the CDR3 DNA reads TGCGCCAGCAGCCAAGATTCAGGGGGCCGGGGCTCCTACGAGCAGTACTTC. Translation: CASSQDSGGRGSYEQYF.

This clone appeared a single time. The rearrangement links TRBV10-3 to TRBJ2-3; 8 nucleotides match TRBD2. V was pared by 0 bases and J by 4 bases, with 6 bases of the junction left unmatched. Germline CDR1 and CDR2: ENHRY and SYGVKD. The CDR3 consists of 16 residues. The CDR3 sequence: CAISESRLAGSDTQYF. The CDR3 coding sequence is TGTGCCATCAGTGAGTCTCGCTTAGCGGGATCAGATACGCAGTATTTT.

The CDR3: CASSDAYEQYF. CDR3 sequence (DNA): TGTGCCAGCAGTGATGCCTACGAGCAGTACTTC. This rearrangement joins TRBV2 to TRBJ2-7; D not certain. The CDR3 length is 11 residues. Germline lookup yields CDR1 SNHLY and CDR2 FYNNEI. Between the trimmed V and J ends, which lost 3 bases and 2 bases, there was a span of 2 bases.

The chain has TRBV5-6 and TRBJ2-1, with D possibly being TRBD2 (6 bases). Germline V gene lookup returns CDR1 SGHDT and CDR2 YYEEEE. The CDR3 is 13 amino acids. V lost 4 bases, J lost 3 bases, and 8 bases lay in between. The CDR3 coding sequence is TGTGCCAGCAGCCCTAGCGACTACAATGAGCAGTTCTTC. Translating it yields CASSPSDYNEQFF.

The chain carries TRBV27 and TRBJ1-2; 8 positions agree with TRBD1. V shed 6 bases and J 8 bases; nucleotides not matched to a gene: 8. The CDR3 length is 13 residues. CDR1 is MNHEY and CDR2 is SMNVEV in the germline V gene (reference sequence). CDR3 sequence: CASSVTGGGGYTF. The CDR3 nucleotides read TGTGCCAGCAGCGTAACAGGGGGAGGGGGCTACACCTTC.

This chain links TRBV4-2 with TRBJ2-2; 11 bases align to TRBD2. The J segment lost 4 bases and the V segment lost 4 bases, leaving 8 bases of the junction unmatched. CDR3 length: 17 amino acids. Germline assignment: CDR1 LGHNA and CDR2 YNFKEQ. The DNA for the CDR3 is TGTGCCAGCAGCCTTACCGGGACTAGCGGAGGCACCGGGGAGCTGTTTTTT. Translating gives CASSLTGTSGGTGELFF.

The V and J genes are TRBV15 and TRBJ2-1; TRBD1 aligns across 7 bases. J was trimmed by 1 base and V by 4 bases; bases with no gene match: 4. The CDR3 spans 15 residues. The V gene's germline CDR1 is LNHNV and CDR2 YYDKDF (reference sequence). This CDR3 reads CATSTDRESYNEQFF. Written as DNA, the CDR3 is TGTGCCACCAGCACAGACAGGGAATCCTACAATGAGCAGTTCTTC.

The rearrangement joins TRBV6-6 to TRBJ1-3; no definite D call. CDR3 length: 12 amino acids. The V gene lost 4 bases and the J gene lost 0 bases, with 1 base spanning the gap. Germline-derived CDR1 and CDR2 are MNHNY and SVGAGI (reference sequence). CDR3 nucleotides: TGTGCCAGCAGTTTCTCTGGAAACACCATATATTTT. It translates to CASSFSGNTIYF.

V gene TRBV10-3 combines with J gene TRBJ1-1; the match to TRBD1 covers 7 bases. Per germline, CDR1 ENHRY and CDR2 SYGVKD. Trimming at V came to 4 bases and at J to 4 bases, leaving 12 bases not matched to a gene. CDR3 size: 16 residues. The CDR3 bases are TGTGCCATCAGTGCCCGGGACAGAGTAGTTGTCACTGAAGCTTTCTTT. This translates into CAISARDRVVVTEAFF.

The CDR3 reads CASSPERGARSGANVLTF. The CDR3 DNA reads TGTGCCAGCAGCCCAGAGCGGGGGGCGCGCTCTGGGGCCAACGTCCTGACTTTC. The J gene is TRBJ2-6, the V gene TRBV14, with 9 bases aligning to TRBD2. CDR3 length equals 18 residues. Trimming removed 4 bases from V and 0 bases from J; junction bases left unmatched: 7. CDR1 SGHDN and CDR2 FVKESK come from the germline V gene.

This chain links TRBV6-6 with TRBJ2-2, with D possibly being TRBD1 (6 bases). V was clipped by 5 bases and J by 7 bases, with 20 bases between them. Looked up from germline, CDR1 is MNHNY and CDR2 is SVGAGI (reference sequence). The CDR3 sequence is 16 residues long. The CDR3 sequence is CASSQLRTEAGGELFF. In DNA, the CDR3 is TGTGCCAGCAGTCAACTGCGGACAGAGGCAGGCGGGGAGCTGTTTTTT.

This clone was detected once. V is TRBV6-1 and J is TRBJ2-1; D possibly corresponds to TRBD2 (6 bases). This CDR3 has 16 amino acids. The V end was cut by 4 bases, the J end by 0 bases, with 13 bases between. Germline CDR1 and CDR2: MNHNS and SASEGT. CDR3 sequence: CASSGGDPSSYNEQFF. CDR3 DNA: TGTGCCAGCAGTGGGGGGGACCCGAGCTCCTACAATGAGCAGTTCTTC.

The sample holds a few counts of this clone. This sequence joins TRBV9 and TRBJ2-2, with unresolved D. The V end lost 0 bases, the J end lost 5 bases, and 11 bases lay between the germline ends. The germline CDR1 and CDR2 sequences are SGDLS and YYNGEE. The CDR3 contains 15 residues. Here the CDR3 reads CASSVDKGWTGELFF. Written as DNA, the CDR3 is TGTGCCAGCAGCGTAGACAAGGGCTGGACCGGGGAGCTGTTTTTT.

This rearrangement joins TRBV19 to TRBJ2-7; D is undetermined. CDR3 length equals 15 residues. In germline, CDR1 is LNHDA, CDR2 SQIVND (reference sequence). V was trimmed by 3 bases and J by 4 bases, leaving 16 bases between them. CDR3 loop: CASSIPQDGFYEQYF. The CDR3 region has the DNA TGTGCCAGTAGTATTCCCCAGGACGGATTTTACGAGCAGTACTTC. The full variable domain, in which reference TRBV19 and TRBJ2-7 provide the parts outside the CDR3, is DGGITQSPKYLFRKEGQNVTLSCEQNLNHDAMYWYRQDPGQGLRLIYYSQIVNDFQKGDIAEGYSVSREKKESFPLTVTSAQKNPTAFYLCASSIPQDGFYEQYFGPGTRLTVT.

The chain has TRBV2 and TRBJ2-4; TRBD1 might be the D (6 bases). This CDR3 has 16 amino acids. Deletions cut 7 bases from V and 0 bases from J, with 16 bases between. Looked up from germline, CDR1 is SNHLY and CDR2 is FYNNEI. CDR3 region: CASIPGTGRAKNIQYF. The CDR3, as DNA: TGTGCCAGCATCCCGGGAACAGGGCGAGCCAAAAACATTCAGTACTTC.

The chain combines TRBV7-6 with TRBJ2-7; D is perhaps TRBD1 or TRBD2 (5 bases each). In germline, CDR1 is SGHVS, CDR2 FNYEAQ. The CDR3 runs 14 residues. Trimming shortened V by 1 base and J by 6 bases, and 13 bases separated the two germline ends. CDR3 bases: TGTGCCAGCAGCTTAGGGGGTCCAGGGACCGAGCAGTACTTC. Its protein is CASSLGGPGTEQYF.

The genes are TRBV6-1 and TRBJ1-1, with D possibly being TRBD1 (5 bases). The V and J ends lost 1 base and 5 bases respectively, with 14 bases between them. This CDR3 is built from 15 residues. Germline V gene lookup returns CDR1 MNHNS and CDR2 SASEGT. In DNA, the CDR3 is TGTGCCAGCAGTGAAGGCCCCCCAGGGTATACTGAAGCTTTCTTT. It codes for CASSEGPPGYTEAFF.

This clone was recorded a few times. This CDR3 is also generated by other DNA sequences in the sample. This rearrangement joins TRBV19 to TRBJ2-1; 10 bases match TRBD2. Germline V gene data show CDR1 as LNHDA and CDR2 as SQIVND (reference sequence). This CDR3 contains 15 residues. Losses at the gene ends were 4 bases for V and 1 base for J; bases not matched to a gene: 1. This CDR3 is CASSKTSGSYNEQFF. CDR3 nucleotides: TGTGCCAGTAGTAAGACTAGCGGGTCCTACAATGAGCAGTTCTTC.

The chain links TRBV6-6 to TRBJ1-1; D remains unclear. The CDR3 has 12 amino acids. CDR1 and CDR2 from the germline V gene are MNHNY and SVGAGI (reference sequence). V lost 7 bases and J lost 1, with 7 bases in between. The CDR3: CASIGENTEAFF. In DNA form, the CDR3 reads TGTGCCAGCATAGGTGAGAACACTGAAGCTTTCTTT.